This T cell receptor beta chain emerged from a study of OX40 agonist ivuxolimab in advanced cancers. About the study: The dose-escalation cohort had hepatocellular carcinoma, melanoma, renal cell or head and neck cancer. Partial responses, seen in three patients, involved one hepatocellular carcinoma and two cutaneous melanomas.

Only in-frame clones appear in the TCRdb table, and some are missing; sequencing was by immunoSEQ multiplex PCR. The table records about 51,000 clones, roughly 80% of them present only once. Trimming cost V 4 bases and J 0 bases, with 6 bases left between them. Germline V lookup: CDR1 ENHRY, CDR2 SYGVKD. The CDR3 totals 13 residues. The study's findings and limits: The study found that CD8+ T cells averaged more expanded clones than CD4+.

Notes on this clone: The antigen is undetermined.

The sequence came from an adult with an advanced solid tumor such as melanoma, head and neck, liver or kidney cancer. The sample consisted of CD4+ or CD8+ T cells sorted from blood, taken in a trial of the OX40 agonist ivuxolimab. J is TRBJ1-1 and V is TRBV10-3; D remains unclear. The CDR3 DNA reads TGTGCCATCAGTGCTCTGTTGAACACTGAAGCTTTCTTT. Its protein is CAISALLNTEAFF.